Given below is one TCR beta chain in context. Its cognate antigen is unknown. The sample belongs to a study of a mutant IDH1 vaccine in newly diagnosed glioma. The overall study: Treated patients comprised approximately 60% males and approximately 40% females, mean age roughly 44 years. Former treatment meant radiotherapy, temozolomide, or both; the majority had gotten both.

The time point denotes: baseline, week 1 (first vaccination visit). Treatment defined: pre-vaccination baseline after standard-of-care therapy. General study points: Among patients, around 93% showed immune responses induced by the vaccine. Changes in top peripheral clonotypes did not appear linked to pseudoprogression.

Assay used: immunoSEQ multiplex PCR; TCRdb lists only in-frame clones, some missing. Here the sample spans tens of thousands of clones, about three quarters being singletons. The V gene's germline CDR1 is KGHSH and CDR2 LQKENI. V lost 1 base and J lost 0; bases outside the gene matches: 0. The CDR3 consists of 14 residues. The source was peripheral blood mononuclear cells (PBMCs), collected from a glioma patient treated with radiotherapy, temozolomide or both. The genes are TRBV18 and TRBJ2-7; TRBD2 matches 7 bases. The source is a man over 45 with glioma. Some clones in this sample may be carry-over from other donors' samples. The CDR3: CASSPRTSSYEQYF. The CDR3 DNA reads TGTGCCAGCTCACCACGGACTAGCTCCTACGAGCAGTACTTC.